These T cell receptor beta chains were read from a single sample in a study of technical replicates of blood from several donors. Method: immunoSEQ multiplex PCR; TCRdb's copy keeps in-frame clones and lacks some. The data hold fewer than 85,000 clones, with just over 95% observed a single time. Sequenced material: T cells isolated from PBMCs. Receptors were obtained from a human donor in good health. The conserved cysteine and the conserved F or W are not part of the CDR3 here. Fields, in order: CDR3 protein, V gene, clone size. Not all rows give a size; the values are once, few, many and, for expanded clones, a class.

CDR3aa: ASSESGGTQY
v_gene: TRBV10-2
abundance: NA

CDR3aa: ASSRGLYNEQF
v_gene: TRBV5-1
abundance: NA

CDR3aa: ASSQDQGRETQY
v_gene: TRBV4-2
abundance: NA

CDR3aa: SVETGLGQPQH
v_gene: TRBV29-1
abundance: NA

CDR3aa: ASSQPTDEANYGYT
v_gene: TRBV4-1
abundance: NA

CDR3aa: ASSGQWGRDRTYEQY
v_gene: TRBV6-1
abundance: NA

CDR3aa: ASSFRLASRGEQY
v_gene: TRBV27
abundance: NA

CDR3aa: ASSARPQAGYYNEQF
v_gene: TRBV9
abundance: once

CDR3aa: AISEGVGTGGVAEKLF
v_gene: TRBV10-3
abundance: NA

CDR3aa: ASSLAGSEQF
v_gene: TRBV5-1
abundance: NA

CDR3aa: ASSLNGNTEAF
v_gene: TRBV7-3
abundance: NA

CDR3aa: ASSLAGQGADGYT
v_gene: TRBV7-9
abundance: NA

CDR3aa: AISENTGPTSGSSTGELF
v_gene: TRBV10-3
abundance: NA

CDR3aa: ASSYSLTVSGYT
v_gene: TRBV6-5
abundance: NA

CDR3aa: ASRMGLAVGEQY
v_gene: TRBV6-5
abundance: NA

CDR3aa: ASSGGGASSYEQY
v_gene: TRBV2
abundance: once

CDR3aa: ASSLAVGYEQY
v_gene: TRBV11-2
abundance: NA

CDR3aa: ASSMGLAYNEQF
v_gene: TRBV4-3
abundance: few

CDR3aa: ASSQVYTSYRVTSSYNEQF
v_gene: TRBV4-1
abundance: NA

CDR3aa: ASCPGQGDTEAF
v_gene: TRBV28
abundance: NA

CDR3aa: ASSFHPISGQPQH
v_gene: TRBV28
abundance: NA

CDR3aa: AWSIGDSQYGYT
v_gene: TRBV30
abundance: NA

CDR3aa: ASSLGGQGAREKLF
v_gene: TRBV5-6
abundance: once

CDR3aa: ASSLGTGENTEAF
v_gene: TRBV11-1
abundance: NA

CDR3aa: ASSLQGLDTDTQY
v_gene: TRBV11-3
abundance: NA

CDR3aa: ASSRTGGAGNQPQH
v_gene: TRBV19
abundance: NA

CDR3aa: ASIKTGPNEKLF
v_gene: TRBV25-1
abundance: NA

CDR3aa: ACFRGSYEQY
v_gene: TRBV30
abundance: NA

CDR3aa: ASSQWLAGGSYPNEQY
v_gene: TRBV14
abundance: NA

CDR3aa: ASNNRGLGTEAF
v_gene: TRBV6-1
abundance: NA

CDR3aa: ASSPILADEQY
v_gene: TRBV18
abundance: NA

CDR3aa: ASSSTSGETQY
v_gene: TRBV4-3
abundance: NA

CDR3aa: ASSLLTGIDEQY
v_gene: TRBV28
abundance: NA

CDR3aa: ASRDGLAGLTDTQY
v_gene: TRBV5-8
abundance: NA

CDR3aa: ASSLIWEAGELF
v_gene: TRBV5-6
abundance: once

CDR3aa: ASSLPGLAGADTQY
v_gene: TRBV7-2
abundance: once

CDR3aa: ASRQGNNQPQH
v_gene: TRBV19
abundance: NA

CDR3aa: ASSLETYPYEQY
v_gene: TRBV27
abundance: NA

CDR3aa: ASSLGTGDYGYT
v_gene: TRBV7-2
abundance: NA

CDR3aa: ASLRSPGAQYEQF
v_gene: TRBV13
abundance: NA

CDR3aa: ASSPGEGTEAF
v_gene: TRBV18
abundance: NA

CDR3aa: ASSLIGQGVSTDTQY
v_gene: TRBV11-2
abundance: NA

CDR3aa: ASSSDREVHEQY
v_gene: TRBV6-5
abundance: NA

CDR3aa: ASSPNGEGEQY
v_gene: TRBV18
abundance: NA

CDR3aa: ASSPTAGYLETQY
v_gene: TRBV28
abundance: NA

CDR3aa: ASSEGDLQPQH
v_gene: TRBV10-2
abundance: once

CDR3aa: ASSSFNGGETQY
v_gene: TRBV27
abundance: NA

CDR3aa: ASGRKPQH
v_gene: TRBV27
abundance: NA

CDR3aa: ASRHQGYNEQF
v_gene: TRBV11-2
abundance: NA

CDR3aa: ASSPSDSNQF
v_gene: TRBV18
abundance: NA

CDR3aa: SVDVWGEAYNEQF
v_gene: TRBV29-1
abundance: NA

CDR3aa: ASRTGSHSNQPQH
v_gene: TRBV6-5
abundance: once

CDR3aa: ASSIGGGGTNIQY
v_gene: TRBV19
abundance: NA

CDR3aa: ASSLDRGPNQPQH
v_gene: TRBV11-3
abundance: NA

CDR3aa: ASSVEGGSYEQY
v_gene: TRBV9
abundance: NA

CDR3aa: ASAGGGGYNEQF
v_gene: TRBV7-3
abundance: NA

CDR3aa: ASSHLDSLNTEAF
v_gene: TRBV4-3
abundance: NA

CDR3aa: ASSMTNYGYT
v_gene: TRBV19
abundance: NA

CDR3aa: ASSPRTGPNYGYT
v_gene: TRBV27
abundance: NA